Ten or more counts support the clone carrying this T cell receptor beta chain. The antigen is undetermined. This CDR3 has 13 residues. Trimming at V came to 4 bases and at J to 4 bases, leaving 4 bases not matched to a gene. Germline loops: CDR1 SNHLY, CDR2 FYNNEI. This specimen belongs to a study of glioma-infiltrating T cells. Looking at the study overall: About 920,000 peripheral T cells were targeted at roughly 4.5- to 10-fold coverage.

The iRepertoire nested amplicon-rescue multiplex PCR amplified TCR alpha and beta CDR3s from RNA. For one-step reverse transcription and amplification, about 85-400 ng of tissue mRNA or PBMC total RNA was used. Each CDR3 protein gets one entry after TCRdb re-called the multiplex PCR reads with MiXCR. This sample has 300,000 to 450,000 distinct CDR3 sequences, with roughly two fifths found just once. Study-wide findings and caveats: Non-neoplastic patients had below-expected tissue-blood divergence, while all gliomas exceeded expectation.

The chain uses TRBV2 and TRBJ2-7; 7 bases line up with TRBD1. Sequencing input: glioma tissue, nonneoplastic brain tissue, or PBMCs (not recorded which). The clonotype originates from a human donor with low-grade glioma or glioblastoma, undergoing nonglioma brain surgery, or in good health (not recorded which). The CDR3 nucleotides are TGTGCCAGCAGTGCAGGGGGATTGTACGAGCAGTACTTC. Its protein is CASSAGGLYEQYF.